The T cell receptor beta chain described here comes from a study of blood T cells in healthy people across ages. With a J-beta primer mix and a sample-barcoded 5' primer, a second PCR ran 7 to 11 cycles. TCRdb reprocessed the 5' RACE reads with MiXCR, giving one entry per CDR3 protein. The data contain hundreds of thousands of distinct CDR3 sequences, 20% to 25% of them singletons. This clonotype was counted only a few times. Germline CDR1 and CDR2: KGHDR and SFDVKD. The length of the CDR3 is 15 residues. With V trimmed by 9 bases and J by 1 base, 6 bases remained unmatched. The data also belong to a second study, concerning T cells of mothers and their children. This second study says: Each mother gave over 9.5 million TCR beta CDR3 reads; each child, approximately 3.3 million.

Sequencing was done on a sample of blood. This rearrangement joins TRBV24-1 to TRBJ2-1; 9 bases map to TRBD2. The clonotype was recovered from a boy between 10 and 17 years old in good health. The CDR3 region is CATGASGKSYNEQFF. The CDR3 DNA is TGTGCCACCGGGGCTAGCGGGAAGTCCTACAATGAGCAGTTCTTC.